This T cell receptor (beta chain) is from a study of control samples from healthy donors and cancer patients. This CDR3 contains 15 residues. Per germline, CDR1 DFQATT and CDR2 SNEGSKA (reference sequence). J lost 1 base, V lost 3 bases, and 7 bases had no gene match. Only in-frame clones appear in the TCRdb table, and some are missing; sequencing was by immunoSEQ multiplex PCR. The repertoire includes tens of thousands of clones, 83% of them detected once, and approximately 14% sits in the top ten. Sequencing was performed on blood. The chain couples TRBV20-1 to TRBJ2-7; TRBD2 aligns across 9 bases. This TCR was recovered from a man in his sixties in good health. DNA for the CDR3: TGCAGTGCTAGTTTGCTAGCGGGGCAGTCCTACGAGCAGTACTTC. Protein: CSASLLAGQSYEQYF.